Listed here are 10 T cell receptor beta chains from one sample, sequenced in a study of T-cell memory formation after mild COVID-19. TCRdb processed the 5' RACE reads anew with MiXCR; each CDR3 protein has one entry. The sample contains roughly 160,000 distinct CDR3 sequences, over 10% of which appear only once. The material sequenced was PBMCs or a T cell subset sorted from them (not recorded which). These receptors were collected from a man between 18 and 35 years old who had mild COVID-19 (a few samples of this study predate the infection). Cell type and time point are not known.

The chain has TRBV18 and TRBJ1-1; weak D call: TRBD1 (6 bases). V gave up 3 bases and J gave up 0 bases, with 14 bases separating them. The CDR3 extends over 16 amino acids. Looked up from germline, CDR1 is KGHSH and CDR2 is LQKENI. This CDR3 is CASSPLKQGLNTEAFF. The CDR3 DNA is TGTGCCAGCTCACCCCTCAAACAGGGATTGAACACTGAAGCTTTCTTT.

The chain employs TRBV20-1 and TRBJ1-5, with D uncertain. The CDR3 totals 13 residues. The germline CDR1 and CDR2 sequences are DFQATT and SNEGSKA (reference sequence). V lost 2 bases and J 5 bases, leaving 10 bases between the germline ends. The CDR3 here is CSARLDSDQPQHF. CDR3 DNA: TGCAGTGCTAGACTGGATTCGGATCAGCCCCAGCATTTT.

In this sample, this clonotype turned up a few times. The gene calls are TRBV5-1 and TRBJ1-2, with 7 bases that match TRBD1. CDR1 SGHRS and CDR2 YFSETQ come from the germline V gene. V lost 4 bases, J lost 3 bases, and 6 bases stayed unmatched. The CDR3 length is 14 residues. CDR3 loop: CASSPIGQDYGYTF. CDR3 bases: TGCGCCAGCAGCCCGATCGGACAGGACTATGGCTACACCTTC.

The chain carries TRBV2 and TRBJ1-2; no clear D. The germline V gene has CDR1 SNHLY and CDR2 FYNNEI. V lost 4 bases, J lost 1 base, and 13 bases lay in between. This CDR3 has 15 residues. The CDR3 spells CASSGLARGNYGYTF. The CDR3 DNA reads TGTGCCAGCAGTGGCCTCGCTCGCGGTAACTATGGCTACACCTTC.

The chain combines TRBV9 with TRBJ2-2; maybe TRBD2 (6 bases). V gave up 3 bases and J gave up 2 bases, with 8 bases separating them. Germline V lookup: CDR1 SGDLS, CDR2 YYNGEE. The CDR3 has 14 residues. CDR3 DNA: TGTGCCAGCAGCGCGGGACTTAACACCGGGGAGCTGTTTTTT. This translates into CASSAGLNTGELFF.

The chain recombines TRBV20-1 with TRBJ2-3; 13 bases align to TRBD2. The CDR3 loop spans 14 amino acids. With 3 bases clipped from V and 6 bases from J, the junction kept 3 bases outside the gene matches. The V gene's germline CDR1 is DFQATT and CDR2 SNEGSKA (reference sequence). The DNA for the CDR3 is TGCAGTGCTAGGACTAGCGGGGGGTCGGATACGCAGTATTTT. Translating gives CSARTSGGSDTQYF.

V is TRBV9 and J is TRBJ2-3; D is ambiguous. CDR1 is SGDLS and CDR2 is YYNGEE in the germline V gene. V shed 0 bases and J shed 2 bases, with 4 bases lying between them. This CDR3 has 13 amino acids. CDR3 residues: CASSVGPTDTQYF. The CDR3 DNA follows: TGTGCCAGCAGCGTAGGACCCACAGATACGCAGTATTTT.

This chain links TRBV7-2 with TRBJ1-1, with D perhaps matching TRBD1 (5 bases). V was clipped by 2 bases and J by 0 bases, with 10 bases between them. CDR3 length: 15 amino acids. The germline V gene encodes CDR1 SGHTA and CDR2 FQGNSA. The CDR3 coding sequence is TGTGCCAGCAGCTTAAGGAGGGGCCTGAACACTGAAGCTTTCTTT. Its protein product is CASSLRRGLNTEAFF.

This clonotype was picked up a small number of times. The CDR3 sequence is CASRAGTGGLYEQYF. CDR3 coding DNA: TGTGCCAGCAGAGCCGGGACAGGGGGCCTGTACGAGCAGTACTTC. The gene calls are TRBV12-3 or TRBV12-4 and TRBJ2-7; 12 bases are a match to TRBD1. V trimming: 6 bases; J trimming: 4 bases; junction bases outside the gene matches: 7. CDR3 size: 15 residues.

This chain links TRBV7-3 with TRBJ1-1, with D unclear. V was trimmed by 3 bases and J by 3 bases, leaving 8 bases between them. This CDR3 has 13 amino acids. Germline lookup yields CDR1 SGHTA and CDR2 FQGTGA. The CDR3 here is CASSLAEDTEAFF. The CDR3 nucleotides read TGTGCCAGCAGCTTGGCAGAAGACACTGAAGCTTTCTTT.